The clone carrying this T cell receptor (beta chain) was detected ten times or more. Its antigen is currently unknown. Time point of the sample: newly diagnosed GD, antithyroid drugs for less than 3 months. Preparation of the TCR library used RNA extracted from PBMCs. These data come from a study of regulatory T cells in long-lasting Graves disease. General study findings and limits: Gene preferences differed: TRBV28, TRBJ1-2, TRBJ2-5 in persistent cases.

Arm-PCR of CDR3 regions and iRepertoire HTBI primers were the basis on which TCR beta libraries were built. A single record per CDR3 protein comes from TCRdb applying MiXCR to the multiplex PCR reads. The profile shows around 480,000 distinct CDR3 sequences, around 15% of them singletons. Germline V gives CDR1 LGHDT, CDR2 YNNKEL (reference sequence). The CDR3 consists of 18 residues. Trimming removed 4 bases from V and 0 bases from J, with 19 bases in between. The data also belong to a second study, concerning T cells in Graves' hyperthyroidism and ophthalmopathy. That paper states: Using the HTBI primer set, a first-round RT-PCR was run on the TCR CDR3. The model identified upcoming ophthalmopathy a median approximately six months ahead of onset.

V gene TRBV3-1 combines with J gene TRBJ1-3; D remains ambiguous. The source is a woman between 40 and 65 years old with Graves disease. The specimen comprised peripheral blood mononuclear cells (PBMCs), sampled at new diagnosis, from a patient treated with antithyroid drugs. CDR3 nucleotide sequence: TGTGCCAGCAGCCTCCCGGAAGGGCATTCCTTCTCTGGAAACACCATATATTTT. This codes for CASSLPEGHSFSGNTIYF.